Listed below are T cell receptor beta chains from one sample, sequenced in a study of T cells in localized non-small cell lung cancer. Only in-frame clones appear in the TCRdb table, and some are missing; sequencing was by immunoSEQ multiplex PCR. This sample yields just under 20,000 clones, of which roughly 90% are seen a single time; roughly 9% belongs to the top ten. Specimen: peripheral blood, collected before any cancer treatment. Receptor source: a man between 40 and 70 years old with stage I lung adenocarcinoma. The CDR3 runs from the conserved cysteine through the conserved F or W. Fields, in order: CDR3 protein, CDR3 DNA, D gene, J gene, V gene, clone size. A D gene is named only where the DNA matches it firmly. Part of the rows lack a size; the others show once, few, many or a class for expanded clones.

CDR3aa: CSVEDTGTVPDTQYF
CDR3nt: TGCAGCGTTGAAGACACCGGGACAGTCCCAGATACGCAGTATTTT
d_gene: TRBD1
j_gene: TRBJ2-3
v_gene: TRBV29-1
abundance: NA

CDR3aa: CASRLAPAAGVYKYF
CDR3nt: TGTGCCTCACGACTAGCTCCTGCGGCGGGCGTCTACAAGTATTTT
d_gene: TRBD2
j_gene: TRBJ2-3
v_gene: TRBV7-2
abundance: NA

CDR3aa: CAWKGLAGEGQETQYF
CDR3nt: TGTGCCTGGAAGGGACTAGCGGGAGAGGGTCAAGAGACCCAGTACTTC
d_gene: TRBD2
j_gene: TRBJ2-5
v_gene: TRBV30
abundance: NA

CDR3aa: CSVVGGLGGELFF
CDR3nt: TGCAGCGTTGTCGGGGGGCTGGGCGGGGAGCTGTTTTTT
d_gene: NA
j_gene: TRBJ2-2
v_gene: TRBV29-1
abundance: NA

CDR3aa: CSVAKGGSNQPQHF
CDR3nt: TGCAGCGTCGCAAAGGGGGGTAGCAATCAGCCCCAGCATTTT
d_gene: NA
j_gene: TRBJ1-5
v_gene: TRBV29-1
abundance: NA

CDR3aa: CASSWDWAYNEQFF
CDR3nt: TGTGCCAGTAGCTGGGATTGGGCCTACAATGAGCAGTTCTTC
d_gene: NA
j_gene: TRBJ2-1
v_gene: TRBV19
abundance: NA

CDR3aa: CASWGAGSYNEQFF
CDR3nt: TGTGCCAGCTGGGGGGCAGGCTCCTACAATGAGCAGTTCTTC
d_gene: NA
j_gene: TRBJ2-1
v_gene: TRBV28
abundance: NA

CDR3aa: CASSLGLGDTEAFF
CDR3nt: TGTGCCAGCAGCTTGGGACTCGGGGACACTGAAGCTTTCTTT
d_gene: NA
j_gene: TRBJ1-1
v_gene: TRBV5-5
abundance: NA

CDR3aa: CATEIGTGGGLEQFF
CDR3nt: TGTGCCACCGAAATCGGGACAGGGGGCGGACTGGAGCAGTTCTTC
d_gene: TRBD1
j_gene: TRBJ2-1
v_gene: TRBV2
abundance: NA

CDR3aa: CASSPGQNQPQHF
CDR3nt: TGCGCCAGCAGCCCGGGACAGAATCAGCCCCAGCATTTT
d_gene: TRBD1
j_gene: TRBJ1-5
v_gene: TRBV5-1
abundance: NA

CDR3aa: CASRVRDGFNEQYF
CDR3nt: TGTGCCAGCAGAGTCCGGGACGGTTTCAACGAGCAGTACTTC
d_gene: NA
j_gene: TRBJ2-7
v_gene: TRBV2
abundance: NA

CDR3aa: CASSPWPSSYNEQFF
CDR3nt: TGTGCCAGCTCACCCTGGCCGAGCTCCTACAATGAGCAGTTCTTC
d_gene: NA
j_gene: TRBJ2-1
v_gene: TRBV18
abundance: NA

CDR3aa: CASSSISWNTEAFF
CDR3nt: TGTGCCAGCAGCTCAATCAGTTGGAACACTGAAGCTTTCTTT
d_gene: NA
j_gene: TRBJ1-1
v_gene: TRBV7-2
abundance: NA

CDR3aa: CASSSRDSGNTGELFF
CDR3nt: TGTGCCAGCAGTTCCAGGGATTCCGGGAACACCGGGGAGCTGTTTTTT
d_gene: NA
j_gene: TRBJ2-2
v_gene: TRBV6-5
abundance: NA

CDR3aa: CASSLGGTTEAFF
CDR3nt: TGTGCCAGCAGCTTAGGGGGCACTACAGAAGCTTTCTTT
d_gene: TRBD1
j_gene: TRBJ1-1
v_gene: TRBV5-6
abundance: NA

CDR3aa: CASSNRGWVYEQYF
CDR3nt: TGTGCCAGCAGTAACAGGGGATGGGTCTACGAGCAGTACTTC
d_gene: TRBD1
j_gene: TRBJ2-7
v_gene: TRBV28
abundance: once

CDR3aa: CASSNFHGGGDTEAFF
CDR3nt: TGTGCCAGCAGCAACTTTCACGGGGGAGGGGACACTGAAGCTTTCTTT
d_gene: NA
j_gene: TRBJ1-1
v_gene: TRBV21-1
abundance: NA

CDR3aa: CASYNRHNEQFF
CDR3nt: TGTGCCAGCTATAACCGACACAATGAGCAGTTCTTC
d_gene: NA
j_gene: TRBJ2-1
v_gene: TRBV28
abundance: NA

CDR3aa: CASSRLGQGLANEQFF
CDR3nt: TGTGCCAGTAGTCGACTGGGACAGGGCCTAGCGAATGAGCAGTTCTTC
d_gene: TRBD1
j_gene: TRBJ2-1
v_gene: TRBV19
abundance: NA

CDR3aa: CASSLDETQYF
CDR3nt: TGCGCCAGCAGCTTGGATGAGACCCAGTACTTC
d_gene: NA
j_gene: TRBJ2-5
v_gene: TRBV5-1
abundance: NA

CDR3aa: CASSRVGNNEQFF
CDR3nt: TGTGCCAGTTCACGGGTAGGGAACAATGAGCAGTTCTTC
d_gene: NA
j_gene: TRBJ2-1
v_gene: TRBV19
abundance: NA

CDR3aa: CASSTQVFNTEAFF
CDR3nt: TGTGCCAGTAGTACCCAGGTTTTCAACACTGAAGCTTTCTTT
d_gene: NA
j_gene: TRBJ1-1
v_gene: TRBV19
abundance: few

CDR3aa: CASSISGGMNTEAFF
CDR3nt: TGTGCCAGTAGTATTTCAGGGGGGATGAACACTGAAGCTTTCTTT
d_gene: TRBD1
j_gene: TRBJ1-1
v_gene: TRBV19
abundance: NA

CDR3aa: CATRTLEAPDTQYF
CDR3nt: TGTGCCACCAGGACTTTAGAAGCCCCAGATACGCAGTATTTT
d_gene: NA
j_gene: TRBJ2-3
v_gene: TRBV19
abundance: NA

CDR3aa: CASSLAQGGETQYF
CDR3nt: TGTGCCAGCAGCTTAGCTCAGGGAGGAGAGACCCAGTACTTC
d_gene: NA
j_gene: TRBJ2-5
v_gene: TRBV7-9
abundance: NA

CDR3aa: CASSQYANEQFF
CDR3nt: TGTGCCAGCAGCCAGTATGCTAATGAGCAGTTCTTC
d_gene: NA
j_gene: TRBJ2-1
v_gene: TRBV5-6
abundance: NA

CDR3aa: CASSLESGADTQYF
CDR3nt: TGCGCCAGCAGCTTGGAGTCGGGAGCAGATACGCAGTATTTT
d_gene: NA
j_gene: TRBJ2-3
v_gene: TRBV5-1
abundance: NA

CDR3aa: CASTRSGSGSTDTQYF
CDR3nt: TGTGCCAGCACTCGTAGTGGTAGCGGGAGCACAGATACGCAGTATTTT
d_gene: TRBD2
j_gene: TRBJ2-3
v_gene: TRBV9
abundance: NA

CDR3aa: CASSLADKNYGYTF
CDR3nt: TGTGCCAGTAGTTTGGCCGACAAGAACTATGGCTACACCTTC
d_gene: NA
j_gene: TRBJ1-2
v_gene: TRBV6-5
abundance: NA

CDR3aa: CASSLAPTGTDTQYF
CDR3nt: TGTGCTAGCAGCTTAGCCCCGACAGGCACAGATACGCAGTATTTT
d_gene: NA
j_gene: TRBJ2-3
v_gene: TRBV7-7
abundance: NA

CDR3aa: CASSFSGQSEGEFF
CDR3nt: TGTGCCAGCAGCTTCTCGGGACAATCAGAGGGGGAGTTCTTC
d_gene: NA
j_gene: TRBJ2-1
v_gene: TRBV7-2
abundance: NA

CDR3aa: CASGLYGDSNQPQHF
CDR3nt: TGTGCTAGTGGTTTGTACGGGGATAGCAATCAGCCCCAGCATTTT
d_gene: NA
j_gene: TRBJ1-5
v_gene: TRBV12-5
abundance: NA

CDR3aa: CASSQDPGLATYEQYF
CDR3nt: TGTGCCAGCAGCCAGGACCCGGGACTAGCGACCTACGAGCAGTACTTC
d_gene: TRBD2
j_gene: TRBJ2-7
v_gene: TRBV5-6
abundance: NA

CDR3aa: CASSPRGNANTGELFF
CDR3nt: TGTGCCAGCAGCCCCCGTGGGAATGCGAACACCGGGGAGCTGTTTTTT
d_gene: NA
j_gene: TRBJ2-2
v_gene: TRBV7-6
abundance: NA

CDR3aa: CASGGLSSYEQYF
CDR3nt: TGTGCCAGCGGGGGTCTCAGCTCCTACGAGCAGTACTTC
d_gene: NA
j_gene: TRBJ2-7
v_gene: TRBV25-1
abundance: NA

CDR3aa: CASSQAVTEAFF
CDR3nt: TGTGCCAGCAGCCAAGCGGTTACTGAAGCTTTCTTT
d_gene: NA
j_gene: TRBJ1-1
v_gene: TRBV14
abundance: NA

CDR3aa: CASSQVLAGASHEQYF
CDR3nt: TGCGCCAGCAGCCAAGTGCTAGCGGGAGCATCCCACGAGCAGTACTTC
d_gene: TRBD2
j_gene: TRBJ2-7
v_gene: TRBV4-1
abundance: NA